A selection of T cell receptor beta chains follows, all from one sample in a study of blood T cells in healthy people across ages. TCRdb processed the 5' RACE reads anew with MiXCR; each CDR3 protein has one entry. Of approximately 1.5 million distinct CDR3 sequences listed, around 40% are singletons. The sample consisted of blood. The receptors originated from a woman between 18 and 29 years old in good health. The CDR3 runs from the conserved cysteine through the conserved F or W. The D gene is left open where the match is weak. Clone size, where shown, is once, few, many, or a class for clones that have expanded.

CASSQPAWRGGAEELFF	TGTGCCAGCAGCCAACCCGCGTGGCGCGGGGGGGCAGAGGAGCTGTTTTTT	TRBV3-1	TRBJ2-2	-	TRBD2
CASSPGARHRNQPQHF	TGTGCCAGCAGTCCAGGGGCCAGGCATCGCAATCAGCCCCAGCATTTT	TRBV27	TRBJ1-5	few	-
CASSFPFRDRGPSSYEQYF	TGTGCCAGCAGCTTCCCATTCCGGGACAGGGGGCCCTCGTCCTACGAGCAGTACTTC	TRBV11-2	TRBJ2-7	-	TRBD1
CASSQDDRVKKLFF	TGCGCCAGCAGCCAAGACGACAGGGTTAAAAAACTGTTTTTT	TRBV4-3	TRBJ1-4	-	TRBD1
CSARDPQRGYEQYF	TGCAGTGCTAGAGATCCCCAGCGGGGCTACGAGCAGTACTTC	TRBV20-1	TRBJ2-7	-	TRBD2
CASSLDRGVGYEQYF	TGCGCCAGCAGCTTGGACAGGGGAGTTGGCTACGAGCAGTACTTC	TRBV5-1	TRBJ2-7	many	TRBD1
CASSYLGQGSNEQYF	TGTGCCAGCAGTTACCTGGGACAGGGGTCCAATGAGCAGTACTTC	TRBV6-2/TRBV6-3	TRBJ2-7	-	TRBD1
CASSHRWEAGGNEQFF	TGTGCCAGCAGCCACCGCTGGGAGGCGGGGGGCAATGAGCAGTTCTTC	TRBV14	TRBJ2-1	-	TRBD2
CASSGDGRMNTEAFF	TGTGCCAGCAGCGGGGACGGAAGGATGAACACTGAAGCTTTCTTT	TRBV12-3/TRBV12-4	TRBJ1-1	-	-
CASLGQGFPDTQYF	TGTGCCAGCCTGGGACAGGGGTTCCCAGATACGCAGTATTTT	TRBV6-2/TRBV6-3	TRBJ2-3	-	TRBD1
CASSLMGDSNEKLFF	TGTGCCAGCAGCTTAATGGGTGACAGTAATGAAAAACTGTTTTTT	TRBV7-2	TRBJ1-4	-	-
CASSLDRAGTDYGYTF	TGTGCAAGCAGCTTAGATCGGGCCGGGACAGACTATGGCTACACCTTC	TRBV11-2	TRBJ1-2	-	TRBD1
CASSVEYGYTF	TGTGCCAGCAGTGTTGAATATGGCTACACCTTC	TRBV6-1	TRBJ1-2	-	-
CASSQATGPINNEQFF	TGCGCCAGCAGCCAAGCGACAGGGCCAATTAACAATGAGCAGTTCTTC	TRBV4-3	TRBJ2-1	-	TRBD1
CASSGGRRTEAFF	TGTGCCAGCAGTGGGGGGCGGCGGACTGAAGCTTTCTTT	TRBV25-1	TRBJ1-1	few	-
CASSRPLTGREYF	TGTGCCAGCAGCCGACCCTTAACAGGGCGCGAGTATTTT	TRBV28	TRBJ2-3	-	-
CSVGGVGNTTYF	TGCAGCGTTGGAGGGGTTGGAAACACCACATATTTT	TRBV29-1	TRBJ1-3	-	-
CSVEALRAGGWYNEQFF	TGCAGCGTTGAAGCCCTCCGCGCGGGAGGGTGGTACAATGAGCAGTTCTTC	TRBV29-1	TRBJ2-1	few	TRBD2
CASSQVSAGIYNEQFF	TGTGCCAGCAGCCAAGTTTCCGCGGGAATCTACAATGAGCAGTTCTTC	TRBV3-1	TRBJ2-1	-	-
CASSLTGTSTSYEQYF	TGTGCCAGCAGTTTAACCGGGACTAGCACTTCCTACGAGCAGTACTTC	TRBV27	TRBJ2-7	-	TRBD2
CSAPDRDYEQYF	TGCAGTGCACCGGACAGGGACTACGAGCAGTACTTC	TRBV20-1	TRBJ2-7	-	TRBD1
CSAPETSGRVHEQFF	TGCAGTGCTCCCGAGACTAGCGGGAGGGTCCATGAGCAGTTCTTC	TRBV20-1	TRBJ2-1	-	TRBD2
CASSLHPGQGATEAFF	TGTGCCAGCAGCCTACATCCGGGACAGGGGGCCACTGAAGCTTTCTTT	TRBV7-8	TRBJ1-1	-	TRBD1
CSVARDTGYNEQFF	TGCAGCGTTGCCCGGGACACAGGATACAATGAGCAGTTCTTC	TRBV29-1	TRBJ2-1	many	-
CSARTGNRELFF	TGCAGTGCTAGGACAGGGAACAGGGAGCTGTTTTTT	TRBV20-1	TRBJ2-2	-	TRBD1
CASSQTGLYTDTQYF	TGTGCCAGCAGCCAAACTGGACTGTACACAGATACGCAGTATTTT	TRBV6-5	TRBJ2-3	-	-
CASSSALWAGETQYF	TGTGCCAGCAGTTCCGCGTTGTGGGCCGGGGAGACCCAGTACTTC	TRBV6-2/TRBV6-3	TRBJ2-5	-	-
CASQKTANYKEQFF	TGTGCCAGCCAAAAAACGGCTAACTACAAGGAGCAGTTTTTC	TRBV12-3/TRBV12-4	TRBJ2-1	once	-
CASSLVPGSTDTQYF	TGTGCCAGCAGCTTAGTACCAGGAAGCACAGATACGCAGTATTTT	TRBV11-2	TRBJ2-3	-	-
CAISEQVGQPQHF	TGTGCCATCAGTGAACAAGTGGGTCAGCCCCAGCATTTT	TRBV10-3	TRBJ1-5	-	-
CASSVSWGGATDTQYF	TGTGCCAGCAGTGTAAGTTGGGGGGGGGCCACAGATACGCAGTATTTT	TRBV6-1	TRBJ2-3	-	-
CASSYSRGAGYGYTF	TGTGCCAGCAGTTACTCACGGGGAGCTGGCTATGGCTACACCTTC	TRBV6-5	TRBJ1-2	many	-
CASRTRGALNEQYF	TGTGCCAGCCGGACGAGGGGGGCCCTGAATGAGCAGTACTTC	TRBV6-2/TRBV6-3	TRBJ2-7	-	-
CASSYSTAQPTQYF	TGTGCCAGCAGTTACTCGACGGCGCAACCTACGCAGTATTTT	TRBV6-5	TRBJ2-3	-	-
CAWSSGATSTDTQYF	TGTGCCTGGAGTTCAGGGGCTACTAGCACAGATACGCAGTATTTT	TRBV30	TRBJ2-3	-	-